This TCR beta chain was sequenced in a study of cytomegalovirus exposure and HLA in healthy donors. This clone has more than one count but fewer than ten. The PCR contained 60 Vbeta and 13 Jbeta primers. Sequencing was performed with immunoSEQ multiplex PCR; in TCRdb, only in-frame clones are kept and a portion is missing. This sample yields 190,000 or so clones, of which around three quarters are seen a single time; around 0.69% belongs to the top ten. This CDR3 spans 16 amino acids. Trimming took off 0 bases at V and 5 bases at J, with 17 bases between the two ends. The germline gives CDR1 SGDLS, CDR2 YYNGEE.

The chain links TRBV9 to TRBJ2-5, with D uncertain. This TCR was sampled from a boy between 10 and 17 years old in good health and CMV-seronegative. Sample: PBMCs. CDR3: CASSVDLLNSLETQYF. The CDR3 DNA sequence: TGTGCCAGCAGCGTAGACCTCTTAAACTCCCTGGAGACCCAGTACTTC.